These 27 T cell receptor beta chains share one sample of origin, sequenced in a study of blood T cell repertoires in COVID-19 (dated by TCRdb to 2019 to 2021). Libraries were built with the immunoSEQ multiplex PCR assay. Sourced from immuneACCESS, this table was stored by TCRdb with only in-frame sequences that have V and J called. A share of the clones is absent; for the studies checked, an unresolved V gene accounts for under half, and the remainder has no known explanation. This sample lists fewer than 300,000 clones; just over 90% were detected once. The ten biggest clones cover 2% to 2.5% of the sample. The sample taken for sequencing was peripheral blood. The receptors here all came from a woman between 25 and 40 years old with COVID-19, enrolled during active disease.

The chain is built from TRBV7-8 and TRBJ1-5; D not resolved. The length of the CDR3 is 17 residues. The V and J ends lost 4 bases and 2 bases respectively, with 18 bases between them. Germline V lookup: CDR1 SGHVS, CDR2 FQNEAQ. CDR3 coding DNA: TGTGCCAGCAGCTCATGGGCTACGGAGGGCCGCAATCAGCCCCAGCATTTT. Its protein is CASSSWATEGRNQPQHF.

The rearrangement joins TRBV9 to TRBJ2-1; 8 bases are shared with TRBD2. This CDR3 is built from 16 residues. J lost 1 base, V lost 0 bases, and 3 bases had no gene match. Germline V lookup: CDR1 SGDLS, CDR2 YYNGEE. The CDR3 region has the DNA TGTGCCAGCAGCGTAGGAGCGGGAGTGTCCTACAATGAGCAGTTCTTC. Its protein is CASSVGAGVSYNEQFF.

The rearrangement links TRBV12-3 or TRBV12-4 to TRBJ1-2, with D uncertain. Trimming cost V 7 bases and J 3 bases, with 12 bases left between them. The CDR3 totals 13 residues. CDR3 sequence (DNA): TGTGCCAGCACCCCCCAGGTTTACTATGGCTACACCTTC. Amino acids: CASTPQVYYGYTF.

The gene calls are TRBV28 and TRBJ1-6; D may be TRBD1 (5 bases). The CDR3 has 16 residues. Trimming removed 2 bases at V and 5 bases at J, with 13 bases between. Germline CDR1 MDHEN, CDR2 SYDVKM. CDR3 bases: TGTGCCAGCAGTTTAAGGTTGACAGCTAATAATTCACCCCTCCACTTT. Protein sequence: CASSLRLTANNSPLHF.

The rearrangement links TRBV14 to TRBJ1-1; maybe TRBD1 (5 bases). V shed 4 bases and J shed 0 bases, with 21 bases lying between them. Germline V lookup: CDR1 SGHDN, CDR2 FVKESK. The CDR3 length is 18 residues. The DNA for the CDR3 is TGTGCCAGCAGCCCAAGTGTCCGTGCTGGACACTTGAACACTGAAGCTTTCTTT. Amino acid sequence: CASSPSVRAGHLNTEAFF.

This sequence joins TRBV29-1 and TRBJ2-7; TRBD1 matches at 11 bases. The germline V gene has CDR1 SQVTM and CDR2 ANQGSEA. The CDR3 has 14 amino acids. The V gene end was trimmed by 1 base and the J gene end by 2 bases; junction bases not matched to a gene: 1. The CDR3 here is CSVEGTGGPYEQYF. The CDR3 region has the DNA TGCAGCGTTGAAGGGACAGGGGGCCCCTACGAGCAGTACTTC.

The rearrangement links TRBV2 to TRBJ2-3, with 12 bases lining up with TRBD2. V was clipped by 7 bases and J by 2 bases; unmatched bases: 7. The length of the CDR3 is 16 residues. CDR1 SNHLY and CDR2 FYNNEI come from the germline V gene. In nucleotides, the CDR3 is TGTGCCAGCACCCCGGGACTAGCGGGCATCACAGATACGCAGTATTTT. Its translation: CASTPGLAGITDTQYF.

A single count supports this clone. V usage is TRBV30 and J usage is TRBJ1-3, with a tentative D call TRBD1 (6 bases). The CDR3 length is 15 residues. V lost 4 bases, J lost 2 bases, and 15 bases lay in between. Germline-derived CDR1 and CDR2 are GTSNPN and SVGIG (reference sequence). The CDR3 region is CAWTMNRAPGNTIYF. The DNA of the CDR3 is TGTGCCTGGACCATGAACAGGGCTCCTGGAAACACCATATATTTT.

The chain joins TRBV19 to TRBJ1-1; tentative D call: TRBD1 (5 bases). Germline V lookup: CDR1 LNHDA, CDR2 SQIVND (reference sequence). The CDR3 contains 15 residues. The V gene lost 1 base and the J gene lost 2 bases, with 11 bases spanning the gap. CDR3 residues: CASSIVGRDNTEAFF. The CDR3 nucleotides are TGTGCCAGTAGTATAGTCGGGCGGGACAACACTGAAGCTTTCTTT.

The chain links TRBV5-1 to TRBJ2-5; 10 nucleotides agree with TRBD2. The CDR3 is made up of 16 amino acids. Germline CDR1 and CDR2: SGHRS and YFSETQ. The trim removed 4 bases at V and 2 bases at J, leaving 8 bases unmatched. The chain's CDR3 is CASSPRPTSGQETQYF. In DNA form, the CDR3 reads TGCGCCAGCAGCCCAAGACCGACTAGCGGGCAAGAGACCCAGTACTTC.

The chain employs TRBV5-5 and TRBJ2-5, with TRBD1 matching over 7 bases. CDR3 length: 16 residues. In germline, CDR1 is SGHKS, CDR2 YYEKEE (reference sequence). The ends lost 6 bases at V and 0 bases at J; junction bases unmatched: 11. The CDR3 sequence: CASTPGDRVYQETQYF. Here the CDR3 DNA reads TGTGCCAGCACCCCAGGAGACAGGGTCTACCAAGAGACCCAGTACTTC.

This clone has only a few counts. The rearrangement joins TRBV28 to TRBJ2-5; D is possibly TRBD2 (5 bases). Trimming took off 8 bases at V and 5 bases at J, with 15 bases between the two ends. Germline V gene data show CDR1 as MDHEN and CDR2 as SYDVKM. The CDR3 is 13 residues long. The chain's CDR3 is CASLDSVTETQYF. CDR3 DNA sequence: TGTGCCAGCCTGGACTCGGTAACGGAGACCCAGTACTTC.

The chain carries TRBV28 and TRBJ2-1, with D perhaps TRBD2 (6 bases). Per the germline V gene, CDR1 is MDHEN and CDR2 is SYDVKM. This CDR3 is built from 16 residues. V was clipped by 3 bases and J by 0 bases, with 12 bases between them. CDR3 bases: TGTGCCAGCAGTTTCTCCTTGGGGGGCTCCTACAATGAGCAGTTCTTC. Encoded protein: CASSFSLGGSYNEQFF.

The chain uses TRBV27 and TRBJ1-5; D unclear. The CDR3 length is 15 residues. Germline V gene data show CDR1 as MNHEY and CDR2 as SMNVEV (reference sequence). Trimming cost V 0 bases and J 2 bases, with 8 bases left between them. CDR3 sequence: CASSLSIGGNQPQHF. The CDR3 nucleotides are TGTGCCAGCAGTTTATCGATCGGGGGCAATCAGCCCCAGCATTTT.

V and J are TRBV18 and TRBJ1-3; a weak D match, TRBD1 (5 bases). V lost 2 bases and J lost 2, with 22 bases in between. The CDR3 loop spans 19 amino acids. CDR1 is KGHSH, CDR2 LQKENI, per germline. The CDR3 DNA reads as TGTGCCAGCTCACCAATGGTGTCCGCTGCGGGGGGAGCTGGAAACACCATATATTTT. It encodes CASSPMVSAAGGAGNTIYF. The variable domain in full, completed from reference TRBV18 and TRBJ1-3, reads NAGVMQNPRHLVRRRGQEARLRCSPMKGHSHVYWYRQLPEEGLKFMVYLQKENIIDESGMPKERFSAEFPKEGPSILRIQQVVRGDSAAYFCASSPMVSAAGGAGNTIYFGEGSWLTVV.

The chain is built from TRBV19 and TRBJ1-1; D perhaps matches TRBD1 (5 bases). Germline loops: CDR1 LNHDA, CDR2 SQIVND (reference sequence). This CDR3 spans 13 amino acids. The V gene lost 3 bases and the J gene lost 3 bases, with 8 bases spanning the gap. The DNA of the CDR3 is TGTGCCAGTAGTATGACAGCCCACACTGAAGCTTTCTTT. Protein sequence: CASSMTAHTEAFF.

The V call is TRBV6-5, the J call TRBJ1-1; 7 bases map to TRBD1. Trimming removed 6 bases from V and 1 base from J; junction bases left unmatched: 2. CDR1 and CDR2 (germline): MNHEY, SVGAGI. The CDR3 contains 13 residues. In nucleotides, the CDR3 is TGTGCCAGCAGACCAGGGGGGAACACTGAAGCTTTCTTT. Translating it yields CASRPGGNTEAFF.

V usage is TRBV18 and J usage is TRBJ1-1, with 9 bases fitting TRBD1. The germline CDR1 and CDR2 sequences are KGHSH and LQKENI. The CDR3 is 15 amino acids. J gave up 2 bases and V 3 bases, and 4 bases lay outside the gene matches. The chain's CDR3 is CASSPRTGDNTEAFF. The CDR3 DNA is TGTGCCAGCTCACCGAGGACAGGGGACAACACTGAAGCTTTCTTT. Full variable domain (remainder filled in from reference TRBV18 and TRBJ1-1): NAGVMQNPRHLVRRRGQEARLRCSPMKGHSHVYWYRQLPEEGLKFMVYLQKENIIDESGMPKERFSAEFPKEGPSILRIQQVVRGDSAAYFCASSPRTGDNTEAFFGQGTRLTVV.

The chain links TRBV28 to TRBJ1-5; D possibly corresponds to TRBD1 (6 bases). The CDR3 covers 13 residues. V dropped 6 bases and J dropped 4 bases, with 10 bases sitting between them. Looked up from germline, CDR1 is MDHEN and CDR2 is SYDVKM. The CDR3 coding sequence is TGTGCCAGCAGGGCGGACAGAAATCAGCCCCAGCATTTT. Amino acid sequence: CASRADRNQPQHF.

This chain connects TRBV28 to TRBJ1-6; maybe TRBD1 (5 bases). This CDR3 is 15 amino acids long. The germline V gene has CDR1 MDHEN and CDR2 SYDVKM. Trimming removed 2 bases at V and 5 bases at J, with 10 bases between. The CDR3 region has the DNA TGTGCCAGCAGTTTAGGATCACAGGATAATTCACCCCTCCACTTT. Translation gives CASSLGSQDNSPLHF.

The chain is built from TRBV5-1 and TRBJ2-2; 12 bases line up with TRBD2. The CDR3 sequence is 18 residues long. CDR1 is SGHRS and CDR2 is YFSETQ in the germline V gene. The V segment lost 6 bases and the J segment 6 bases; nucleotides outside the gene matches: 15. The CDR3 nucleotides are TGCGCCAGCAACAGCCTCAGACTAGCGGGAGATAGGGCCGGGGAGCTGTTTTTT. As protein: CASNSLRLAGDRAGELFF.

The chain is built from TRBV18 and TRBJ2-7, with TRBD2 matching 9 bases. V was pared by 3 bases and J by 0 bases, with 6 bases of the junction left unmatched. The CDR3 extends over 16 amino acids. Germline values: CDR1 KGHSH, CDR2 LQKENI. The CDR3 spells CASSPLAGPSSYEQYF. CDR3 coding DNA: TGTGCCAGCTCACCCCTAGCGGGACCCAGCTCCTACGAGCAGTACTTC.

This rearrangement joins TRBV4-1 to TRBJ2-7; 7 bases line up with TRBD1. From germline, CDR1 is MGHRA and CDR2 YSYEKL. The CDR3 extends over 16 amino acids. Trimming at V came to 2 bases and at J to 3 bases, leaving 10 bases not matched to a gene. The CDR3 sequence: CASSQPSGGRDYEQYF. The CDR3, as DNA: TGCGCCAGCAGCCAACCATCAGGGGGACGGGACTACGAGCAGTACTTC.

The chain combines TRBV18 with TRBJ2-1, with 12 bases identical to TRBD1. The ends lost 3 bases at V and 5 bases at J; junction bases unmatched: 5. In germline, CDR1 is KGHSH, CDR2 LQKENI. The CDR3 spans 16 residues. The CDR3 protein is CASSPGTGGADNEQFF. CDR3 nucleotides: TGTGCCAGCTCACCCGGGACAGGGGGCGCAGACAATGAGCAGTTCTTC.

This clone was recorded only once. The chain couples TRBV30 to TRBJ1-2; 9 bases map to TRBD1. The V segment lost 3 bases and the J segment 6 bases; nucleotides outside the gene matches: 8. Per the germline V gene, CDR1 is GTSNPN and CDR2 is SVGIG (reference sequence). This CDR3 has 14 amino acids. This CDR3 reads CAWRYRGQGNGYTF. The CDR3 DNA is TGTGCCTGGAGGTACAGGGGGCAGGGTAATGGCTACACCTTC.

The chain couples TRBV5-6 to TRBJ2-5; no firm D call. Germline assignment: CDR1 SGHDT and CDR2 YYEEEE. Trimming took 0 bases from V and 1 from J, leaving 7 bases between them. This CDR3 spans 14 amino acids. In DNA, the CDR3 is TGTGCCAGCAGCTTGGTTTCAGGCCAAGAGACCCAGTACTTC. Encoded protein: CASSLVSGQETQYF.

The CDR3 region is CAWTPNRDHEQYF. CDR3 in DNA: TGTGCCTGGACACCGAACAGGGACCACGAGCAGTACTTC. The chain uses TRBV30 and TRBJ2-7; TRBD1 is a possible D gene (6 bases). The CDR3 runs to 13 residues. Germline CDR1 reads GTSNPN; CDR2 reads SVGIG (reference sequence). Trimming cost V 4 bases and J 5 bases, with 15 bases left between them.